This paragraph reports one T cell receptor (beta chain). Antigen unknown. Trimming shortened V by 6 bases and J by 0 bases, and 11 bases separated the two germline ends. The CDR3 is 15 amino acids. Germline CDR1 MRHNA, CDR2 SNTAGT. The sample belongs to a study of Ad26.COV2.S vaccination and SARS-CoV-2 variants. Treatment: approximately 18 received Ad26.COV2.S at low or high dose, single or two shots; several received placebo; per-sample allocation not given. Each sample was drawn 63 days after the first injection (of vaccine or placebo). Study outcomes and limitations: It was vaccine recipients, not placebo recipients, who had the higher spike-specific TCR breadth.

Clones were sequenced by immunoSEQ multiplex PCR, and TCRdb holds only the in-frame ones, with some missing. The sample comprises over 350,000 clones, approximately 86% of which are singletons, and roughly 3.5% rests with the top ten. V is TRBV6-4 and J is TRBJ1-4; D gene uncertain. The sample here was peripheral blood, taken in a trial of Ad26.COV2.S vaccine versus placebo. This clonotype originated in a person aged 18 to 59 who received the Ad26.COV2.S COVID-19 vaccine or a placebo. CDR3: CASSRSSATNEKLFF. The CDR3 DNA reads TGTGCCAGCAGCAGATCGAGTGCAACTAATGAAAAACTGTTTTTT.